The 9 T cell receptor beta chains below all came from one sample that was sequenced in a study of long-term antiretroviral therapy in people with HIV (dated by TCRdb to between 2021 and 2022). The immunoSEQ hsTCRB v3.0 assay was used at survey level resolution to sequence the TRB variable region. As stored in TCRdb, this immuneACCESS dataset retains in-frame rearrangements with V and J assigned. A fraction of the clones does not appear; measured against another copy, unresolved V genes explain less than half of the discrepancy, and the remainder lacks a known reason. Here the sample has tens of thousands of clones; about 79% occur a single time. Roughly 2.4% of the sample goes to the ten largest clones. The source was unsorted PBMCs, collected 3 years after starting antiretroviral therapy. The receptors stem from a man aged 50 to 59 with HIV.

The CDR3 DNA reads as TGTGCCACCTCCCCTAGCGTTGACTCCTACGAGCAGTACTTC. It specifies CATSPSVDSYEQYF. The gene calls are TRBV19 and TRBJ2-7; possibly TRBD2 for D (6 bases). CDR3 size: 14 residues. V was trimmed by 10 bases and J by 0 bases, leaving 16 bases between them. Germline loops: CDR1 LNHDA, CDR2 SQIVND (reference sequence).

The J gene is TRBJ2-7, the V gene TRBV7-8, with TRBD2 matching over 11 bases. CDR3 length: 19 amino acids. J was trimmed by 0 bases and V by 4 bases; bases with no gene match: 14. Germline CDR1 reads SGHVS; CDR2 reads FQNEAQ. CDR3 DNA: TGTGCCAGCAGCTCCCGGGGACTAGCGGCCCGAAGAAGCTCCTACGAGCAGTACTTC. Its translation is CASSSRGLAARRSSYEQYF.

CDR3: CASSQDERYEQYF. For the CDR3, the DNA is TGCGCCAGCAGCCAAGATGAACGATACGAGCAGTACTTC. The chain is built from TRBV4-1 and TRBJ2-7, with unresolved D. CDR1 and CDR2 (germline): MGHRA, YSYEKL. The V end was cut by 0 bases, the J end by 4 bases, with 7 bases between. This CDR3 spans 13 amino acids.

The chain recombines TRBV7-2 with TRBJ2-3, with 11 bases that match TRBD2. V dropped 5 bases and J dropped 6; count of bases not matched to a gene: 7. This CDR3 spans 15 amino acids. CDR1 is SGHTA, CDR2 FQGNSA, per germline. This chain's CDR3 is CASSGVSGGADTQYF. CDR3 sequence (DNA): TGTGCCAGCAGCGGGGTTAGCGGGGGGGCCGATACGCAGTATTTT. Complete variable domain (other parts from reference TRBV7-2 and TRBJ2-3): GAGVSQSPSNKVTEKGKDVELRCDPISGHTALYWYRQSLGQGLEFLIYFQGNSAPDKSGLPSDRFSAERTGGSVSTLTIQRTQQEDSAVYLCASSGVSGGADTQYFGPGTRLTVL.

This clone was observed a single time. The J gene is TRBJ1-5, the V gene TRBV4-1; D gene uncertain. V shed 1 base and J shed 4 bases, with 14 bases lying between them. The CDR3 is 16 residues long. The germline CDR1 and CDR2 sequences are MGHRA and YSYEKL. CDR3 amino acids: CASSQVGPLPNQPQHF. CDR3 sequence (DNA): TGCGCCAGCAGCCAAGTTGGCCCCCTTCCTAATCAGCCCCAGCATTTT.

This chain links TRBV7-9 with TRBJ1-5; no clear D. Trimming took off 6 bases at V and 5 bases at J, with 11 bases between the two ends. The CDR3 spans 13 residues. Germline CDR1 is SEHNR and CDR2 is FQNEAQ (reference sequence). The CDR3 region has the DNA TGTGCCAGCAGGGCGCAGGACCATCAGCCCCAGCATTTT. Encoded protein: CASRAQDHQPQHF.

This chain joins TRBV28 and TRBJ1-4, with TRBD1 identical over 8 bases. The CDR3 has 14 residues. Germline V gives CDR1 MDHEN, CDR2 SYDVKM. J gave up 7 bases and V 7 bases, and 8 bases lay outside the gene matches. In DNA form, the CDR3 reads TGTGCCAGCATTCCGGACAGGGATAGTGAAAAACTGTTTTTT. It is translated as CASIPDRDSEKLFF.

As DNA, the CDR3 is TGTGCCAGCAGCCCCGGACAGGGGGGTTCCTACGAGCAGTACTTC. It specifies CASSPGQGGSYEQYF. The J gene is TRBJ2-7, the V gene TRBV11-3; 10 bases line up with TRBD1. In germline, CDR1 is SGHNT, CDR2 YENEEA. The CDR3 sequence is 15 residues long. The J segment lost 1 base and the V segment lost 5 bases, leaving 5 bases of the junction unmatched.

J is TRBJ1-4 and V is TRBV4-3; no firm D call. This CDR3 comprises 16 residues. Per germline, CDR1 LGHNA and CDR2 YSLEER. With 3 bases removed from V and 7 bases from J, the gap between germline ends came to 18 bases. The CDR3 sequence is CASSQLGWGLGEKLFF. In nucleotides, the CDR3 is TGCGCCAGCAGCCAGCTCGGGTGGGGATTAGGTGAAAAACTGTTTTTT.